This entry features one T cell receptor (beta chain) sequence. This clonotype was counted ten times or more. Its antigen specificity is not known. The sample holds no much larger clone one base away, and base qualities are not on file. The treatment or condition label corresponds to: allogeneic hematopoietic cell transplantation with graft depleted of TCRalphabeta T cells and CD19 B cells. TCRalphabeta/CD19-depleted allogeneic hematopoietic cell grafts were given to the transplant recipients, all of whom were children. The germline V gene specifies SGDLS as CDR1 and YYNGEE as CDR2. The junction shows trimming of 0 bases on V and 0 bases on J, plus 4 bases between the germline ends. Counted from cysteine to phenylalanine, this CDR3 has 14 amino acids. The only DNA kept is the CDR3, 42 bases in frame from the first base. The library was produced with PCR. The instrument was an Illumina HiSeq 2500. Molecular barcoding was employed in the preparation of TCR libraries, with unique molecular identifiers being used to normalize TCRbeta repertoire quantification. The public reads were reprocessed in TCRdb via fastp at Q25 and MiXCR, keeping in-frame beta chains. All rows with the same CDR3 protein become a single entry with the most common DNA and genes. In all, the sample holds roughly 280,000 distinct CDR3 sequences, and roughly 10% of those were seen once. The ten largest clones represent around 22% of the sample.

This specimen comes from a study of T-cell reconstitution after alpha-beta-depleted transplantation in children listed by TCRdb under 2016. Describing the broader study: Using TCR repertoire profiling, the study quantitatively followed how T-cell immune reconstitution unfolded in children after TCRalphabeta/CD19-depleted allogeneic hematopoietic cell transplantation.

Summary of the overall study and its limitations: In some patients, high TCRbeta diversity at day 60 was attributed to recipient T cells and intrathymic progenitors that had survived conditioning. About two months after transplant, the apparently early recovery of alphabetaT-cell counts reportedly depended on just several hundred clones that had expanded rapidly and came from non-depleted graft cells. Over the following months the frequencies of hyperexpanded clones went down, and after one year T-cell counts and TCRbeta diversity were mostly credited to newly produced T cells.

This receptor chain uses TRBV9 and TRBJ2-1; the D gene assignment is ambiguous. This receptor was obtained from a male patient under 10 years old who had a stem cell transplant for chronic granulomatous disease, so the T cells may come from the graft donor. The specimen was peripheral blood, collected 180 days after TCRalphabeta/CD19-depleted stem cell transplant. At the DNA level, the sequence is TGTGCCAGCAGCGTAGGCGGCTCCTACAATGAGCAGTTCTTC. This translates into CASSVGGSYNEQFF.